A selection of T cell receptor beta chains follows, all from one sample in a study of shared T cell receptors in the human thymus. Libraries were prepared by immunoSEQ multiplex PCR; TCRdb keeps only in-frame clonotypes and omits some of them. The sample includes roughly 710,000 clones, 70% to 90% of them seen just once. Separately, the same data were catalogued under a study of human thymus T cells.

Sequenced: thymocytes. The source of these receptors is a girl under three years old with a congenital heart defect. Each CDR3 is given with its conserved first and last residue. The order of the fields is J gene, V gene, D gene, CDR3 DNA, CDR3 protein. D genes are given only for firm matches.

j_call: TRBJ2-1; v_call: TRBV7-2; d_call: TRBD2; cdr3_nt: TGTGCCAGCAGCATCAAGCGGGGGGGTTCCTACAATGAGCAGTTCTTC; cdr3_aa: CASSIKRGGSYNEQFF
j_call: TRBJ1-4; v_call: TRBV5-6; d_call: -; cdr3_nt: TGTGCCAGCATCCAACAGGGCTCCCATGAAAAACTGTTTTTT; cdr3_aa: CASIQQGSHEKLFF
j_call: TRBJ2-7; v_call: TRBV7-6; d_call: TRBD2; cdr3_nt: TGTGCCAGCAGCCAAAACCAAGGACCGGGGGGGGAATACGAGCAGTACTTC; cdr3_aa: CASSQNQGPGGEYEQYF
j_call: TRBJ2-1; v_call: TRBV7-9; d_call: -; cdr3_nt: TGTGCCAGCAGCGCGGCGAGATACAATGAGCAGTTCTTC; cdr3_aa: CASSAARYNEQFF
j_call: TRBJ2-3; v_call: TRBV10-1; d_call: -; cdr3_nt: TGCGCCAGCAGTGAGTCGAGGGAGATGACTAGCACAGATACGCAGTATTTT; cdr3_aa: CASSESREMTSTDTQYF
j_call: TRBJ1-2; v_call: TRBV6-5; d_call: -; cdr3_nt: TGTGCCAGCAGTTCACCAGGGGAGGGCTACACCTTC; cdr3_aa: CASSSPGEGYTF
j_call: TRBJ1-3; v_call: TRBV15; d_call: -; cdr3_nt: TGTGCCGTCCGATGGATGGAGGGAGCGGTTGGAAACACCATATATTTT; cdr3_aa: CAVRWMEGAVGNTIYF
j_call: TRBJ2-1; v_call: TRBV19; d_call: TRBD2; cdr3_nt: TGTGCCAGTAGTATAGGGTGGCGGGGGGCCCACAATGAGCAGTTCTTC; cdr3_aa: CASSIGWRGAHNEQFF
j_call: TRBJ2-5; v_call: TRBV7-2; d_call: -; cdr3_nt: TGTGCCAGCAGCCGCGGGACTCTACAAGAGACCCAGTACTTC; cdr3_aa: CASSRGTLQETQYF
j_call: TRBJ2-1; v_call: TRBV14; d_call: -; cdr3_nt: TGTGCCAGCAGCCCCCGATCCCCAACTCAGGGGACTACCACCAATCCTTACAATGAGCAGTTCTTC; cdr3_aa: CASSPRSPTQGTTTNPYNEQFF
j_call: TRBJ1-6; v_call: TRBV9; d_call: -; cdr3_nt: TGTGCCAGCAGCGTAGACGACAGCCCTCTCGAAGATTCACCCCTCCACTTT; cdr3_aa: CASSVDDSPLEDSPLHF